This TCR beta chain was found in a study of OX40 agonist ivuxolimab in advanced cancers. Study observations and caveats: More expanded clones were seen, on average, in CD8+ T cells than in CD4+. At 0.1 to 3.0 mg/kg, CD4+ and CD8+ blood T cells expanded clonally by week 6.

Assay used: immunoSEQ multiplex PCR; TCRdb lists only in-frame clones, some missing. The table shows fewer than 110,000 clones, with less than 95% occurring only once. Worth noting for this clone: Its antigen is unknown.

The CDR3 runs to 16 residues. Germline CDR1 and CDR2: LNHDA and SQIVND (reference sequence). Trimming stripped 3 bases from V and 0 bases from J, with 12 bases between. This receptor was obtained from an adult with an advanced solid tumor such as melanoma, head and neck, liver or kidney cancer. The starting material was CD4+ or CD8+ T cells sorted from blood, obtained in a trial of the OX40 agonist ivuxolimab. The chain joins TRBV19 to TRBJ2-1; tentatively, D is TRBD1 (6 bases). The CDR3 DNA follows: TGTGCCAGTAGTATTGCACAGGGCGGCTCCTACAATGAGCAGTTCTTC. Residues: CASSIAQGGSYNEQFF.